The T cell receptor (beta chain) under discussion was sequenced for a study of T cells in localized non-small cell lung cancer. Study-wide results and caveats: Median around 54 top-100 tumor clones were shared with paired adjacent lung. Exceeding tumor, uninvolved adjacent lung had the highest T cell clonality. Sequencing involved a lone tumor region, leaving heterogeneity possible. A raised T cell density in blood coincided with lengthier overall survival.

With regard to this clone: The antigen is undetermined.

Germline V CDR1 and CDR2: MNHEY, SMNVEV (reference sequence). Trimming removed 2 bases at V and 4 bases at J, with 12 bases between. CDR3 length: 15 amino acids. Profiled with immunoSEQ multiplex PCR; TCRdb holds only in-frame clones, not every one. The table lists under 2,500 clones, about a quarter of them singletons. This specimen consisted of lung tumor tissue, obtained before any cancer treatment. The origin of this receptor is a male donor at least 60 years old with stage III squamous cell lung carcinoma. The chain couples TRBV27 to TRBJ1-3; no firm D call. The CDR3 DNA sequence: TGTGCCAGCAGTTTAATGTTTGGCTCCGGAAACACCATATATTTT. It codes for CASSLMFGSGNTIYF.